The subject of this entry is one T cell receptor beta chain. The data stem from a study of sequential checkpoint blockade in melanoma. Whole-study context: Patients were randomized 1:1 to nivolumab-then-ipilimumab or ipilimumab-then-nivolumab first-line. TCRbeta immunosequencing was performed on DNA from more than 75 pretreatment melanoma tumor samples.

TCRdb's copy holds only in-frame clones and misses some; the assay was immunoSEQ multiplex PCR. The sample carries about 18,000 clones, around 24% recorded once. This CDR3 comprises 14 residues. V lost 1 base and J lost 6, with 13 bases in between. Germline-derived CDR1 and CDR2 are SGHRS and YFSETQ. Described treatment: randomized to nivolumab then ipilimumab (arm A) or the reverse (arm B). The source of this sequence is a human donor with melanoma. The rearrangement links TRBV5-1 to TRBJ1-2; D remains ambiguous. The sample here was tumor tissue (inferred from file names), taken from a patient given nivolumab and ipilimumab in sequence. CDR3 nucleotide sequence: TGCGCCAGCAGCTTGTCACGGCCTCGGGATGGCTACACCTTC. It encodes CASSLSRPRDGYTF.